This entry is about one T cell receptor (beta chain). The antigen is not known. The germline gene is not matched at one end of the junction; a read error may be the cause. The data were taken from a study of CD8 T cells in ankylosing spondylitis. The CDR3 spans 13 residues. Germline values: CDR1 MNHNS, CDR2 SASEGT. Study results and caveats: Prior literature has documented some motif variants in synovial fluid and blood from reactive arthritis. A CD8+ phenotype characterized the disease-linked clones, which were relatively rare in peripheral blood. Made up of about eight highly homologous variants, a TCR beta motif appeared characteristic of ankylosing spondylitis blood.

One entry per CDR3 protein, called by TCRdb with MiXCR from the 5' RACE reads. The sample has 700,000 or so distinct CDR3 sequences; 19% are singletons. The sample comprised blood, either unsorted or a sorted T cell fraction (not recorded which). V gene TRBV6-1 combines with J gene TRBJ2-5, with a weak D call TRBD1 (5 bases). This clonotype originated in a male donor with ankylosing spondylitis. The CDR3 loop is CASSRGLVETEYF. CDR3 in DNA: TGTGCCAGCAGTAGGGGCCTGGTGGAGACCGAGTACTTC.